The sequence of this T cell receptor (beta chain) was determined in a study of blood T cells in healthy people across ages. Study-wide context: Template switching recovered approximately one barcoded beta molecule for every two T cells.

V lost 0 bases to trimming and J lost 1 base, with 10 bases between them. The germline gives CDR1 SGHRS, CDR2 YFSETQ. The CDR3 loop spans 15 amino acids. In terms of origin and age, donors were healthy Caucasian individuals from Russia aged roughly 6 to 100. Then a second PCR, running about 7 to 11 cycles, was carried out with a sample-barcoded 5' primer and a J-beta primer mix. Every sample returned 2.5 million or more CDR3-containing paired-end reads. TCRdb re-analysed the 5' RACE reads in MiXCR, keeping a single row per CDR3 protein. Here the sample spans under 1,000,000 distinct CDR3 sequences, about half being singletons.

The rearrangement joins TRBV5-1 to TRBJ1-1; a possible D gene is TRBD1 (5 bases). This receptor was identified in a man older than 75 in good health. Specimen: blood. CDR3 nucleotide sequence: TGCGCCAGCAGCTTGGAAGCGCAGGGGAACACTGAAGCTTTCTTT. It specifies CASSLEAQGNTEAFF.